Listed below are T cell receptor beta chains from one sample, sequenced in a study of T cell repertoires in aging, cancer and after chemotherapy. TCRdb ran MiXCR on the multiplex PCR reads and lists one entry per CDR3 protein. The sample holds more than 1,200 distinct CDR3 sequences; around a fifth are singletons and the top ten take 26%. Sequenced material: blood. Receptors were obtained from a human donor with a solid tumor. The CDR3 runs from the conserved cysteine through the conserved F or W. A D gene is named only where the DNA matches it firmly. Only some rows state a clone size, as once, few, many or a class for expanded clones.

abundance	v_gene	j_gene	d_gene	CDR3aa	CDR3nt
medium-sized	TRBV20-1	TRBJ2-1	.	CSARATNEQFF	TGCAGTGCTAGGGCTACCAATGAGCAGTTCTTC
.	TRBV5-4	TRBJ2-2	.	CASSCRGCSGELFF	TGTGCCAGCAGCTGCCGGGGGTGCTCCGGGGAGCTGTTTTTT
.	TRBV12-3/TRBV12-4	TRBJ2-7	TRBD1	CTSSLTDRGVQYF	TGTACCAGCAGTCTCACGGACAGGGGCGTGCAGTACTTC
few	TRBV7-2	TRBJ1-4	.	CASSLGGNEKLFF	TGTGCCAGCAGCTTGGGCGGTAATGAAAAACTGTTTTTT
large	TRBV15	TRBJ2-2	.	CATLKRGTGELFF	TGTGCCACCTTAAAACGGGGGACCGGGGAGCTGTTTTTT
medium-sized	TRBV10-3	TRBJ1-2	.	CAISERPNHGYTF	TGTGCCATCAGTGAGCGGCCTAACCATGGCTACACCTTC
medium-sized	TRBV7-2	TRBJ2-1	TRBD2	CASSPGLVGEQFF	TGTGCCAGCAGCCCGGGACTAGTTGGTGAGCAGTTCTTC
.	TRBV4-3	TRBJ2-1	TRBD1	CASSQDWTGRYNEQFF	TGCGCCAGCAGCCAAGATTGGACAGGGAGGTACAATGAGCAGTTCTTC
.	TRBV7-2	TRBJ2-5	.	CASTPQGGYETQYF	TGTGCCAGCACCCCCCAGGGGGGCTACGAGACCCAGTACTTC
medium-sized	TRBV19	TRBJ2-3	TRBD2	CASSIPRGEGTDTQYF	TGTGCCAGTAGTATTCCGCGGGGGGAAGGCACAGATACGCAGTATTTT
large	TRBV5-4	TRBJ1-2	.	CASSLYTLTYGYTF	TGTGCCAGCAGCTTGTATACCTTAACCTATGGCTACACCTTC
large	TRBV6-1	TRBJ2-1	.	CASTEQYNEQFF	TGTGCCAGCACAGAACAGTACAATGAGCAGTTCTTC